This T cell receptor beta chain is from a study of cytomegalovirus exposure and HLA in healthy donors. Study-wide findings and caveats: Productive rates of about 90% or about 30% were seen for most TCR beta V segments in an earlier analysis. The listing of roughly 160 TCR beta chains classed them as cytomegalovirus-associated. TRBV6-2, TRBV6-3 and other indistinguishable V segments were excluded.

Use of 60 Vbeta and 13 Jbeta primers characterized the PCR. Assay: immunoSEQ multiplex PCR; the TCRdb copy retains only in-frame clones and omits some. Here the sample spans 90,000 to 120,000 clones, about three quarters being singletons. In its sample, this clone was seen a few times. Antigen unknown. The germline V gene has CDR1 LNHDA and CDR2 SQIVND (reference sequence). The CDR3 sequence is 13 residues long. V lost 7 bases and J lost 1, with 10 bases in between. What was sequenced was PBMCs. V gene TRBV19 combines with J gene TRBJ1-1; maybe TRBD1 (6 bases). This receptor was obtained from a young man in good health and CMV-seronegative. CDR3 DNA sequence: TGTGCCAGTATTTGGGGGCCGAACACTGAAGCTTTCTTT. Translated, it gives CASIWGPNTEAFF.